The present TCR beta chain was sequenced within a study of cytomegalovirus exposure and HLA in healthy donors. Primers: 60 Vbeta forward and 13 Jbeta reverse. TCRdb's copy holds only in-frame clones and misses some; the assay was immunoSEQ multiplex PCR. The table shows about 85,000 clones, with over 70% occurring only once. The clonotype was recovered from a woman aged 50 to 65 in good health and CMV-seropositive. The sample was PBMCs.

The CDR3 sequence: CASSQEGREQETQYF. Here the CDR3 DNA reads TGCGCCAGCAGCCAAGAAGGGAGGGAACAAGAGACCCAGTACTTC. The V and J genes are TRBV4-1 and TRBJ2-5, with 7 positions matching TRBD2. The CDR3 totals 15 residues. CDR1 is MGHRA, CDR2 YSYEKL, per germline. V shed 0 bases, J shed 2 bases, and the junction held 3 bases outside the gene matches.